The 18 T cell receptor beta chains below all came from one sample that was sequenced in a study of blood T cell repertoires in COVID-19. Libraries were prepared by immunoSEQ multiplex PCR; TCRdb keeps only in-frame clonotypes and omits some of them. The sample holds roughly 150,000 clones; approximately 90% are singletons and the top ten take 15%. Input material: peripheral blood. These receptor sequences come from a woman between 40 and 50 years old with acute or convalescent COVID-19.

As DNA, the CDR3 is TGTGCCAGCAGTTTAATGAGACACCAGGAGCAGTTCTTC. This codes for CASSLMRHQEQFF. The rearrangement links TRBV28 to TRBJ2-1; the D is unclear. The CDR3 has 13 amino acids. Between the trimmed V and J ends, which lost 2 bases and 10 bases, there was a span of 12 bases. Germline CDR1 MDHEN, CDR2 SYDVKM.

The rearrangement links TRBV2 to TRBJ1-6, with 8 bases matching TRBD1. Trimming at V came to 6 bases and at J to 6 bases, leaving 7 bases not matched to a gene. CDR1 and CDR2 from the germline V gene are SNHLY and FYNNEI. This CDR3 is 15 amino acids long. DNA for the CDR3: TGTGCCAGCAGGGCAACGGGACAGGTTAATTCACCCCTCCACTTT. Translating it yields CASRATGQVNSPLHF.

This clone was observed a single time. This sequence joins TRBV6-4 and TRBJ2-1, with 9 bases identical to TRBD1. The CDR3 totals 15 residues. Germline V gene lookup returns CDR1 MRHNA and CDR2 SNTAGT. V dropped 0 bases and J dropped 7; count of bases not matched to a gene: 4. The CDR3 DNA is TGTGCCAGCAGTGACTCGACAGGGGGTTCGAATGAGCAGTTCTTC. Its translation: CASSDSTGGSNEQFF.

The CDR3 region has the DNA TGTGCCAGCAGCGAGGGACAGGCGGGCAATCAGCCCCAGCATTTT. Amino acid sequence: CASSEGQAGNQPQHF. The chain couples TRBV4-2 to TRBJ1-5; 8 bases map to TRBD1. The CDR3 has 15 amino acids. Per the germline V gene, CDR1 is LGHNA and CDR2 is YNFKEQ. With V trimmed by 5 bases and J by 2 bases, 5 bases remained unmatched.

This CDR3 reads CASSRTSGRAVSYNEQFF. The CDR3 region has the DNA TGTGCCAGCAGCCGGACTAGCGGGAGGGCCGTATCCTACAATGAGCAGTTCTTC. The chain recombines TRBV2 with TRBJ2-1, with 15 bases lining up with TRBD2. The CDR3 totals 18 residues. The J segment lost 1 base and the V segment lost 6 bases, leaving 7 bases of the junction unmatched. The germline V gene has CDR1 SNHLY and CDR2 FYNNEI. Full variable domain (outside the CDR3, taken from reference TRBV2 and TRBJ2-1): EPEVTQTPSHQVTQMGQEVILRCVPISNHLYFYWYRQILGQKVEFLVSFYNNEISEKSEIFDDQFSVERPDGSNFTLKIRSTKLEDSAMYFCASSRTSGRAVSYNEQFFGPGTRLTVL.

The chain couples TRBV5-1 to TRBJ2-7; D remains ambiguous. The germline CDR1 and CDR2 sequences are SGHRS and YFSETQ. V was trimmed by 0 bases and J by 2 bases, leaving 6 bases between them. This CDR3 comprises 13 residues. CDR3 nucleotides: TGCGCCAGCAGCTTGGGCAGTACCTACGAGCAGTACTTC. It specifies CASSLGSTYEQYF. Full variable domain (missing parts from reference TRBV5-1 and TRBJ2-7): KAGVTQTPRYLIKTRGQQVTLSCSPISGHRSVSWYQQTPGQGLQFLFEYFSETQRNKGNFPGRFSGRQFSNSRSEMNVSTLELGDSALYLCASSLGSTYEQYFGPGTRLTVT.

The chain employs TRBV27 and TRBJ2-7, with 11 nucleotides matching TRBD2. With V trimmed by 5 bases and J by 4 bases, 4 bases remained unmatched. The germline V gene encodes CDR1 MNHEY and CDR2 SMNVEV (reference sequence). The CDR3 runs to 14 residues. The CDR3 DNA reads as TGTGCCAGCAGTATAGCGGGGGGGCAGTACGAGCAGTACTTC. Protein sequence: CASSIAGGQYEQYF.

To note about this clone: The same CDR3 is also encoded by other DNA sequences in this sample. DNA of the CDR3: TGCGCCAGCAGCGAGGCCTCTAGCACAGATACGCAGTATTTT. It is translated as CASSEASSTDTQYF. The chain is built from TRBV5-1 and TRBJ2-3; D not certain. CDR3 length: 14 residues. V gave up 4 bases and J gave up 0 bases, with 9 bases separating them. Germline-derived CDR1 and CDR2 are SGHRS and YFSETQ. Based on the CDR3 plus reference TRBV5-1 and TRBJ2-3, the full variable domain is KAGVTQTPRYLIKTRGQQVTLSCSPISGHRSVSWYQQTPGQGLQFLFEYFSETQRNKGNFPGRFSGRQFSNSRSEMNVSTLELGDSALYLCASSEASSTDTQYFGPGTRLTVL.

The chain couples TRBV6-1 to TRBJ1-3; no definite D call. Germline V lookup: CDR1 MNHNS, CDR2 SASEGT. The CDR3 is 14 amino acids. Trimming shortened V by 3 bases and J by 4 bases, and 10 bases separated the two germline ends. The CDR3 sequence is CASSDVRSGNTIYF. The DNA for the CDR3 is TGTGCCAGCAGTGACGTGAGGAGCGGAAACACCATATATTTT.

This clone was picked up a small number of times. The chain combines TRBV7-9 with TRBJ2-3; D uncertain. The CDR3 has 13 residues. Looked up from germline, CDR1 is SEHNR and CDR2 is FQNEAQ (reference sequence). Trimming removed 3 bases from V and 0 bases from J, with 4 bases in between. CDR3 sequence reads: CASSFSSTDTQYF. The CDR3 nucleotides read TGTGCCAGCAGCTTCTCTAGCACAGATACGCAGTATTTT.

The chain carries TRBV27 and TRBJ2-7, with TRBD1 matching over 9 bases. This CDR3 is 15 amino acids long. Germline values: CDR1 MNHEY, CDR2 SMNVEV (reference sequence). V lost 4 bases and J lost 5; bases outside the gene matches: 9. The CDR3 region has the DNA TGTGCCAGCAGTTCGCTTAGACAGGGGGGCAACGAGCAGTACTTC. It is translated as CASSSLRQGGNEQYF.

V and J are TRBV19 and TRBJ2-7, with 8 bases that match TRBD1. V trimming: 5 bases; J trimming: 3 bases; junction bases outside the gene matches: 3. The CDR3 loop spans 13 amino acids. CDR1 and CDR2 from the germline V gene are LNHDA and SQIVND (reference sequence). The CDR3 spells CASSPGQDYEQYF. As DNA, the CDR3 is TGTGCCAGTAGTCCGGGACAGGACTACGAGCAGTACTTC.

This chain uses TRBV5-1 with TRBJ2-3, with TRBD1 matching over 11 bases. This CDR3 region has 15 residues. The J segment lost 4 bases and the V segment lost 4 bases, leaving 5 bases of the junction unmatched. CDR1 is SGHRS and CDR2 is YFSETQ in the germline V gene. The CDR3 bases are TGCGCCAGCAGCAGGGACAGGGGGGGTTCAGATACGCAGTATTTT. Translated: CASSRDRGGSDTQYF.

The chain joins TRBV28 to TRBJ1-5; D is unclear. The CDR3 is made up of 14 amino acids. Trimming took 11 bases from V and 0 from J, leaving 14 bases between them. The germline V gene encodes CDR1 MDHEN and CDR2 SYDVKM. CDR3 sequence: CAAGGPSSNQPQHF. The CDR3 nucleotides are TGTGCCGCCGGAGGCCCGAGTAGCAATCAGCCCCAGCATTTT. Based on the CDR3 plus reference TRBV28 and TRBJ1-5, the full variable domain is DVKVTQSSRYLVKRTGEKVFLECVQDMDHENMFWYRQDPGLGLRLIYFSYDVKMKEKGDIPEGYSVSREKKERFSLILESASTNQTSMYLCAAGGPSSNQPQHFGDGTRLSIL.

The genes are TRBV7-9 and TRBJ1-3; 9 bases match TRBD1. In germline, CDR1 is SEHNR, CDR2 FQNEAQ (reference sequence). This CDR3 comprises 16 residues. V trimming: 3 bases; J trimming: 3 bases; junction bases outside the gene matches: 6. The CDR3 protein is CASSFFTGGLGNTIYF. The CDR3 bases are TGTGCCAGCAGCTTCTTCACAGGGGGCCTTGGAAACACCATATATTTT. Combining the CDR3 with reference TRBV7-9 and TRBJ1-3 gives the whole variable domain DTGVSQNPRHKITKRGQNVTFRCDPISEHNRLYWYRQTLGQGPEFLTYFQNEAQLEKSRLLSDRFSAERPKGSFSTLEIQRTEQGDSAMYLCASSFFTGGLGNTIYFGEGSWLTVV.

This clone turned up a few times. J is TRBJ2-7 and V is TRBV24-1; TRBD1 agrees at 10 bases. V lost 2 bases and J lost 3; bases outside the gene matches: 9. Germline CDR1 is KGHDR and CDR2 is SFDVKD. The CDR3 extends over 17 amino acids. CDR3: CATSDSGTGVSIYEQYF. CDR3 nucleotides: TGTGCCACCAGTGATTCCGGGACAGGGGTTAGTATCTACGAGCAGTACTTC.

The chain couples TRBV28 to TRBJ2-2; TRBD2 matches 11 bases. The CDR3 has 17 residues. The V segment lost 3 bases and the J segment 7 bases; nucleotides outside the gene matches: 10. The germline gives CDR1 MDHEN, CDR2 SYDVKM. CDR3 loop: CASSLARLAGKGGELFF. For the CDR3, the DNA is TGTGCCAGCAGTTTGGCCCGACTAGCGGGGAAGGGCGGGGAGCTGTTTTTT.

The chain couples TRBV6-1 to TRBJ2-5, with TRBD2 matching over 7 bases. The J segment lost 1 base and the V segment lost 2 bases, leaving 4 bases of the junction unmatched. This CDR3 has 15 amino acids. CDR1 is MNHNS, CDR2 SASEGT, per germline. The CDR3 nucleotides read TGTGCCAGCAGTGAATGGGGGGGAGGCCAAGAGACCCAGTACTTC. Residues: CASSEWGGGQETQYF.